This T cell receptor (beta chain) was obtained from a study of T-cell memory formation after mild COVID-19. TCRdb itself ran the 5' RACE reads through MiXCR, one entry per CDR3 protein. The sample contains about 420,000 distinct CDR3 sequences, 20% to 30% of which appear only once. Study-wide results and limits: CD4/CD8 balance characterized clones contracting day 15 to 85, and CD4+ skew characterized later expanders. Cross-reactive memory appears to have joined, as suggested by some responding clones showing up in pre-infection memory.

The sample holds many counts of this clonotype. Its antigen is as yet unknown. Sequenced sample: PBMCs or a T cell subset sorted from them (not recorded which). This clonotype was sampled from an adult woman who had mild COVID-19 (a few samples of this study predate the infection). Cell type and time point are not known.

The CDR3 DNA is TGTGCCAGCAGCTTACCGGGCCTGGACTCCTACGAGCAGTACTTC. It is translated as CASSLPGLDSYEQYF. This chain connects TRBV7-9 to TRBJ2-7, with D uncertain. The CDR3 sequence is 15 residues long. CDR1 SEHNR and CDR2 FQNEAQ come from the germline V gene (reference sequence). The germline V and J ends were trimmed by 2 bases and 0 bases, with 11 bases remaining between them.